The rows below give T cell receptor beta chains drawn from one sample of a study of CD8 T cells in ankylosing spondylitis. TCRdb reanalysed the 5' RACE reads using MiXCR and keeps one entry per CDR3 protein. The table shows 270,000 or so distinct CDR3 sequences, with 15% to 20% occurring only once. The specimen was blood, either unsorted or a sorted T cell fraction (not recorded which). Receptors originate from a male donor with ankylosing spondylitis or in good health (not recorded which). The CDR3 runs from the conserved cysteine through the conserved F or W. The D gene is left open where the match is weak. Size tells how often a clone was seen (once, few, many) or the class of an expanded clone, and some rows leave it out.

J	size	D	V	CDR3	DNA
TRBJ2-1	few	.	TRBV29-1	CSALIWVEDNEQFF	TGCAGCGCCCTGATTTGGGTTGAGGACAATGAGCAGTTCTTC
TRBJ1-2	few	TRBD1	TRBV29-1	CSVTGGYFSNYGYTF	TGCAGCGTTACAGGGGGCTACTTCTCTAACTATGGCTACACCTTC
TRBJ2-5	.	TRBD1	TRBV25-1	CASSEWYQDRVPETQYF	TGTGCCAGCAGTGAATGGTATCAAGACAGGGTACCCGAGACCCAGTACTTC
TRBJ2-7	few	TRBD2	TRBV3-1	CASSHPGLDKQYF	TGTGCCAGCAGCCACCCGGGACTAGATAAGCAGTACTTC
TRBJ2-7	.	.	TRBV12-3/TRBV12-4	CASSILNKAYEQYF	TGTGCCAGCAGTATCCTAAACAAAGCCTACGAGCAGTACTTC
TRBJ2-7	few	.	TRBV20-1	CSAERQENSYEQYF	TGCAGTGCGGAGAGACAGGAAAACTCCTACGAGCAGTACTTC
TRBJ2-7	few	TRBD2	TRBV12-3/TRBV12-4	CASSFQSSGIYEQYF	TGTGCCAGCAGTTTTCAGTCTAGCGGGATATACGAGCAGTACTTC
TRBJ2-1	few	.	TRBV5-6	CASSLSRPISYNEQFF	TGTGCCAGCAGCTTGAGCCGACCCATCTCCTACAATGAGCAGTTCTTC
TRBJ2-3	many	.	TRBV12-3/TRBV12-4	CASTQAGETPSADTQYF	TGTGCCAGCACCCAGGCAGGGGAGACCCCAAGTGCAGATACGCAGTATTTT
TRBJ2-5	.	.	TRBV28	CASSPPFKQQQETQYF	TGTGCCAGCAGTCCCCCTTTTAAGCAACAACAAGAGACCCAGTACTTC
TRBJ2-3	.	.	TRBV20-1	CSVLAGVIADTQYF	TGCAGTGTCTTGGCAGGGGTAATTGCAGATACGCAGTATTTT
TRBJ1-1	.	.	TRBV20-1	CSAPGNTEAFF	TGCAGTGCCCCAGGAAACACTGAAGCTTTCTTT
TRBJ2-1	.	TRBD2	TRBV29-1	CSVAGGYNEQFF	TGCAGCGTAGCGGGAGGTTACAATGAGCAGTTCTTC
TRBJ2-1	few	TRBD1	TRBV10-3	CAISDRGNYNEQFF	TGTGCCATCAGTGACAGGGGGAACTACAATGAGCAGTTCTTC
TRBJ2-1	many	.	TRBV10-1	CASSEAIGMGEQFF	TGCGCCAGCAGTGAGGCAATAGGGATGGGTGAGCAGTTCTTC
TRBJ2-7	few	.	TRBV5-1	CASSRSYGDSYEQYF	TGCGCCAGCAGCCGGAGTTATGGAGACTCCTACGAGCAGTACTTC
TRBJ1-4	many	.	TRBV27	CASSLGVGAGSLFF	TGTGCCAGCAGCTTAGGGGTTGGGGCAGGAAGTCTGTTTTTT
TRBJ2-1	few	TRBD2	TRBV4-2	CASSPGLSSYNEQFF	TGTGCCAGCAGCCCGGGACTAAGCTCCTACAATGAGCAGTTCTTC
TRBJ2-5	few	TRBD2	TRBV7-2	CASSLVFGGETQYF	TGTGCCAGCAGCTTAGTCTTCGGGGGGGAGACCCAGTACTTC
TRBJ2-7	.	.	TRBV5-6	CASSLVAGEQYF	TGTGCCAGCAGCTTGGTGGCAGGAGAGCAGTACTTC
TRBJ2-3	many	.	TRBV27	CASSLSWGDTQYF	TGTGCCAGCAGTTTATCCTGGGGAGATACGCAGTATTTT
TRBJ1-5	.	.	TRBV29-1	CSVAQDNQPQHF	TGCAGCGTTGCACAGGACAATCAGCCCCAGCATTTT
TRBJ2-7	.	TRBD2	TRBV29-1	CSVEGLEGLYEQYF	TGCAGCGTTGAGGGACTAGAAGGTTTGTACGAGCAGTACTTC